Listed here are 27 T cell receptor beta chains from one sample, sequenced in a study of control samples from healthy donors and cancer patients. Sequencing was performed with immunoSEQ multiplex PCR; in TCRdb, only in-frame clones are kept and a portion is missing. The table includes around 120,000 clones, approximately 89% detected once. The sequencing input was blood. Every receptor here comes from a man aged 40-55 years in good health.

This sequence joins TRBV2 and TRBJ1-6; 7 nucleotides match TRBD1. CDR1 and CDR2 from the germline V gene are SNHLY and FYNNEI. The CDR3 contains 16 residues. Unmatched junction bases numbered 7, after V lost 8 bases and J lost 0 bases. Written as DNA, the CDR3 is TGTGCCAGCGAAGACAGGGTCAGCTCCTATAATTCACCCCTCCACTTT. Translation gives CASEDRVSSYNSPLHF.

This rearrangement joins TRBV29-1 to TRBJ1-1; 8 bases line up with TRBD1. V was clipped by 7 bases and J by 4 bases; unmatched bases: 8. Germline CDR1 SQVTM, CDR2 ANQGSEA. CDR3 length equals 13 residues. The CDR3 DNA reads as TGCAGCGCCACGACAGGGGCGAGCACTGAAGCTTTCTTT. As protein: CSATTGASTEAFF.

The V and J genes are TRBV5-1 and TRBJ2-7; D is unresolved. Germline V gene data show CDR1 as SGHRS and CDR2 as YFSETQ. The CDR3 totals 13 residues. Trimming shortened V by 0 bases and J by 0 bases, and 4 bases separated the two germline ends. As DNA, the CDR3 is TGCGCCAGCAGCTTGGGCAACTCCTACGAGCAGTACTTC. Amino acids: CASSLGNSYEQYF. The complete variable domain, with remaining parts taken from reference TRBV5-1 and TRBJ2-7, reads KAGVTQTPRYLIKTRGQQVTLSCSPISGHRSVSWYQQTPGQGLQFLFEYFSETQRNKGNFPGRFSGRQFSNSRSEMNVSTLELGDSALYLCASSLGNSYEQYFGPGTRLTVT.

CDR3 sequence reads: CASSFTRNTGELFF. In DNA form, the CDR3 reads TGTGCCAGCAGTTTTACACGAAACACCGGGGAGCTGTTTTTT. The chain employs TRBV2 and TRBJ2-2; D ambiguous. Germline V lookup: CDR1 SNHLY, CDR2 FYNNEI. The CDR3 has 14 amino acids. Trimming took off 5 bases at V and 2 bases at J, with 9 bases between the two ends.

The chain links TRBV6-1 to TRBJ2-7; 10 bases are shared with TRBD2. The CDR3 spans 16 residues. Germline V gene lookup returns CDR1 MNHNS and CDR2 SASEGT. Unmatched junction bases numbered 7, after V lost 3 bases and J lost 2 bases. CDR3 residues: CASSDFRLAGTYEQYF. CDR3 bases: TGTGCCAGCAGTGATTTTAGACTAGCGGGTACCTACGAGCAGTACTTC.

The chain couples TRBV11-2 to TRBJ2-7; 9 nucleotides match TRBD1. CDR1 is SGHAT, CDR2 FQNNGV, per germline. Trimming removed 3 bases from V and 5 bases from J; junction bases left unmatched: 8. The CDR3 loop spans 15 amino acids. The CDR3 DNA reads as TGTGCCAGCAGCTTCTTACAGGGGGCGTCAAACGAGCAGTACTTC. Encoded protein: CASSFLQGASNEQYF. The variable domain in full, completed from reference TRBV11-2 and TRBJ2-7, reads EAGVAQSPRYKIIEKRQSVAFWCNPISGHATLYWYQQILGQGPKLLIQFQNNGVVDDSQLPKDRFSAERLKGVDSTLKIQPAKLEDSAVYLCASSFLQGASNEQYFGPGTRLTVT.

This chain joins TRBV9 and TRBJ1-1; D is ambiguous. Germline values: CDR1 SGDLS, CDR2 YYNGEE. The V end was cut by 2 bases, the J end by 2 bases, with 13 bases between. The CDR3 covers 15 residues. CDR3 sequence reads: CASSVGSSRNTEAFF. CDR3 DNA: TGTGCCAGCAGCGTTGGGTCCTCAAGAAACACTGAAGCTTTCTTT.

The chain joins TRBV7-6 to TRBJ1-1; D gene unclear. The CDR3 has 13 amino acids. The germline CDR1 and CDR2 sequences are SGHVS and FNYEAQ. V was clipped by 5 bases and J by 1 base, with 8 bases between them. The CDR3 coding sequence is TGTGCCAGCAGCCATGATAAGAACACTGAAGCTTTCTTT. This encodes CASSHDKNTEAFF.

The V and J genes are TRBV24-1 and TRBJ2-1; 9 nucleotides agree with TRBD2. From germline, CDR1 is KGHDR and CDR2 SFDVKD. There are 15 residues in the CDR3. V dropped 10 bases and J dropped 0; count of bases not matched to a gene: 6. The CDR3 bases are TGTGCCACTTTGGCTAGCGGGGACTCCTACAATGAGCAGTTCTTC. It encodes CATLASGDSYNEQFF.

This clone was observed once. The V call is TRBV12-5, the J call TRBJ1-5, with D tentatively TRBD1 (6 bases). The CDR3 has 18 amino acids. The germline V gene has CDR1 LGHNT and CDR2 FRNRAP. Trimming removed 2 bases at V and 2 bases at J, with 19 bases between. Here the CDR3 DNA reads TGTGCTAGTGGTTTGTTAAACCCTGGGGGCAGACGCAATCAGCCCCAGCATTTT. Protein sequence: CASGLLNPGGRRNQPQHF.

The V call is TRBV5-1, the J call TRBJ1-1, with TRBD1 identical over 7 bases. This CDR3 contains 16 residues. Germline V gene sequence: CDR1 SGHRS, CDR2 YFSETQ. Trimming at V came to 4 bases and at J to 0 bases, leaving 9 bases not matched to a gene. CDR3 amino acids: CASSLQGGPMNTEAFF. In nucleotides, the CDR3 is TGCGCCAGCAGCCTCCAGGGGGGGCCTATGAACACTGAAGCTTTCTTT.

The chain carries TRBV3-1 (or the pseudogene TRBV3-2) and TRBJ1-4, with 7 bases lining up with TRBD1. V was clipped by 2 bases and J by 10 bases; unmatched bases: 4. The CDR3 spans 13 residues. Germline V gene lookup returns CDR1 LGHDT and CDR2 YNNKEL (reference sequence). In DNA form, the CDR3 reads TGTGCCAGCAGCCAAACAGGGGAAGGAAAACTGTTTTTT. This codes for CASSQTGEGKLFF.

J is TRBJ2-4 and V is TRBV19; perhaps D is TRBD1 or TRBD2 (6 bases each). V shed 1 base and J shed 0 bases, with 10 bases lying between them. The CDR3 totals 16 residues. Germline CDR1 LNHDA, CDR2 SQIVND (reference sequence). The CDR3 bases are TGTGCCAGTAGTATAGCGGGGGCTATAGCCAAAAACATTCAGTACTTC. It is translated as CASSIAGAIAKNIQYF.

The chain combines TRBV4-3 with TRBJ2-7; TRBD1 matches at 8 bases. The CDR3 totals 16 residues. Trimming removed 3 bases from V and 3 bases from J; junction bases left unmatched: 10. CDR1 and CDR2 (germline): LGHNA, YSLEER. CDR3 residues: CASSQDRTGLIYEQYF. The CDR3 nucleotides read TGCGCCAGCAGCCAGGATAGGACAGGGCTCATCTACGAGCAGTACTTC.

This chain uses TRBV10-3 with TRBJ1-3; D not certain. V lost 7 bases, J lost 2 bases, and 12 bases lay in between. This CDR3 contains 14 residues. Germline V CDR1 and CDR2: ENHRY, SYGVKD. The CDR3 nucleotides read TGTGCCATCACTAGGACGGGGACTGGAAACACCATATATTTT. Translating it yields CAITRTGTGNTIYF.

The chain carries TRBV7-9 and TRBJ2-5; the D gene is possibly TRBD1 (6 bases). Looked up from germline, CDR1 is SEHNR and CDR2 is FQNEAQ (reference sequence). Trimming removed 8 bases from V and 5 bases from J, with 15 bases in between. This CDR3 is 13 amino acids long. CDR3 nucleotide sequence: TGTGCCAGCCCCCAGGGGACATGGGAGACCCAGTACTTC. Protein sequence: CASPQGTWETQYF.

The chain is built from TRBV6-5 and TRBJ1-1, with 7 bases that match TRBD1. V was clipped by 6 bases and J by 1 base; unmatched bases: 8. This CDR3 spans 15 amino acids. Germline values: CDR1 MNHEY, CDR2 SVGAGI. The CDR3 reads CASSQLGQPNTEAFF. The CDR3 DNA reads TGTGCCAGCAGCCAATTGGGACAGCCGAACACTGAAGCTTTCTTT.

The chain links TRBV3-1 (or the pseudogene TRBV3-2) to TRBJ2-7; D unclear. CDR3 length: 15 amino acids. Germline V gene sequence: CDR1 LGHDT, CDR2 YNNKEL (reference sequence). Trimming removed 1 base from V and 0 bases from J, with 10 bases in between. CDR3 sequence (DNA): TGTGCCAGCAGCCAAGTAGCATTAAGCTCCTACGAGCAGTACTTC. Its translation is CASSQVALSSYEQYF.

This rearrangement joins TRBV14 to TRBJ1-3, with D perhaps TRBD1 (5 bases). V lost 4 bases and J lost 4, with 11 bases in between. CDR3 length equals 14 residues. CDR1 is SGHDN, CDR2 FVKESK, per germline. CDR3: CASSPVREGNTIYF. In nucleotides, the CDR3 is TGTGCCAGCAGCCCCGTCAGGGAGGGAAACACCATATATTTT. Together with reference TRBV14 and TRBJ1-3, the CDR3 gives the full variable domain: EAGVTQFPSHSVIEKGQTVTLRCDPISGHDNLYWYRRVMGKEIKFLLHFVKESKQDESGMPNNRFLAERTGGTYSTLKVQPAELEDSGVYFCASSPVREGNTIYFGEGSWLTVV.

This clone occurred once. J is TRBJ1-2 and V is TRBV2; a weak D match, TRBD1 (5 bases). The germline V and J ends were trimmed by 4 bases and 7 bases, with 10 bases remaining between them. Germline CDR1 is SNHLY and CDR2 is FYNNEI. The CDR3 has 12 amino acids. The CDR3 reads CASSGLGVGYTF. The CDR3 DNA sequence: TGTGCCAGCAGTGGGTTAGGGGTTGGCTACACCTTC.

The chain recombines TRBV5-1 with TRBJ2-6; 8 nucleotides align to TRBD1. The CDR3 loop spans 19 amino acids. Looked up from germline, CDR1 is SGHRS and CDR2 is YFSETQ. V dropped 1 base and J dropped 2; count of bases not matched to a gene: 11. The CDR3 spells CASSLSIARTGTGANVLTF. The CDR3 DNA sequence: TGCGCCAGCAGCTTGAGCATCGCGCGGACAGGGACTGGGGCCAACGTCCTGACTTTC.

The J gene is TRBJ1-3, the V gene TRBV27, with TRBD1 matching 9 bases. The length of the CDR3 is 16 residues. The germline CDR1 and CDR2 sequences are MNHEY and SMNVEV (reference sequence). Losses at the gene ends were 4 bases for V and 3 bases for J; bases not matched to a gene: 7. CDR3 loop: CASSSYTGGVGNTIYF. The CDR3 DNA sequence: TGTGCCAGCAGTTCGTACACAGGGGGCGTTGGAAACACCATATATTTT.

The chain recombines TRBV7-2 with TRBJ2-5; D possibly corresponds to TRBD1 (5 bases). The CDR3 runs to 14 residues. Trimming stripped 2 bases from V and 3 bases from J, with 10 bases between. Germline CDR1 SGHTA, CDR2 FQGNSA. CDR3 DNA sequence: TGTGCCAGCAGCTTAACTCGACAGAAAGAGACCCAGTACTTC. This gives the protein CASSLTRQKETQYF. The variable domain in full, completed from reference TRBV7-2 and TRBJ2-5, reads GAGVSQSPSNKVTEKGKDVELRCDPISGHTALYWYRQSLGQGLEFLIYFQGNSAPDKSGLPSDRFSAERTGGSVSTLTIQRTQQEDSAVYLCASSLTRQKETQYFGPGTRLLVL.

This chain links TRBV2 with TRBJ2-7, with TRBD1 matching over 8 bases. This CDR3 is 14 amino acids long. Trimming cost V 4 bases and J 7 bases; bases outside gene matches: 9. From germline, CDR1 is SNHLY and CDR2 FYNNEI. For the CDR3, the DNA is TGTGCCAGCAGTGGGCCCTCAGGGGGCGGGGAGCAGTACTTC. Amino acids: CASSGPSGGGEQYF. Full variable domain (remainder filled in from reference TRBV2 and TRBJ2-7): EPEVTQTPSHQVTQMGQEVILRCVPISNHLYFYWYRQILGQKVEFLVSFYNNEISEKSEIFDDQFSVERPDGSNFTLKIRSTKLEDSAMYFCASSGPSGGGEQYFGPGTRLTVT.

The genes are TRBV7-2 and TRBJ2-2; 8 nucleotides match TRBD2. This CDR3 comprises 16 residues. V trimming: 3 bases; J trimming: 6 bases; junction bases outside the gene matches: 9. Looked up from germline, CDR1 is SGHTA and CDR2 is FQGNSA. The CDR3 loop reads CASSFLSGGPAGELFF. The CDR3 DNA follows: TGTGCCAGCAGCTTCCTTTCGGGGGGGCCGGCCGGGGAGCTGTTTTTT.

This clone was counted between two and nine times. The chain combines TRBV5-1 with TRBJ1-2, with 8 bases aligning to TRBD1. Trimming removed 4 bases from V and 7 bases from J; junction bases left unmatched: 12. Germline CDR1 is SGHRS and CDR2 is YFSETQ. The CDR3 has 15 amino acids. The CDR3 here is CASSVDRDALFGYTF. CDR3 DNA sequence: TGCGCCAGCAGCGTGGACAGGGATGCTCTCTTTGGCTACACCTTC.

The V gene is TRBV24-1, the J gene TRBJ2-1; TRBD1 agrees at 9 bases. Germline V lookup: CDR1 KGHDR, CDR2 SFDVKD. The CDR3 runs to 15 residues. J lost 8 bases, V lost 4 bases, and 8 bases had no gene match. The DNA of the CDR3 is TGTGCCACCAGTGAAGACAGGGGGGCATTCCATGAGCAGTTCTTC. Residues: CATSEDRGAFHEQFF.